These T cell receptor beta chains were read from a single sample in a study of cytomegalovirus exposure and HLA in healthy donors. The data were produced by immunoSEQ multiplex PCR, yet TCRdb's version contains in-frame clones alone and is incomplete. This repertoire shows 100,000 or so clones, roughly 80% found once; its top ten account for 2% to 3%. The material sequenced was PBMCs. The origin of the receptors is a female donor in good health and CMV-seronegative. Both conserved end residues are part of each CDR3.

CAVTGTRTDTQYF	TRBV7-7	TRBJ2-3
CASSILTNTGELFF	TRBV19	TRBJ2-2
CASSRGQPSYEQYF	TRBV6-1	TRBJ2-7
CASRYSGTVRNEKLFF	TRBV6-4	TRBJ1-4
CASSQAAGATGELFF	TRBV4-1	TRBJ2-2
CASSEGGGKQFF	TRBV7-2	TRBJ2-1
CASGLYSNQPQHF	TRBV6-6	TRBJ1-5
CASSPRGTGVDGYTF	TRBV5-1	TRBJ1-2
CASSYGDSSYEQYF	TRBV6-5	TRBJ2-7
CASSYSRGRQGTEAFF	TRBV6-6	TRBJ1-1
CASYVSAGTEAFF	TRBV6-1	TRBJ1-1
CASSSPGGNTEAFF	TRBV19	TRBJ1-1
CASSSTTGTHEQYF	TRBV5-1	.
CASSHVQGAPNYGYTF	TRBV14	TRBJ1-2
CASSPTSGGSEQFF	TRBV5-6	TRBJ2-1
CASSVDPAGVGYTF	TRBV9	TRBJ1-2
CASSEARVWSYNSPLHF	TRBV6-1	TRBJ1-6
CASSNRGLDNSPLHF	TRBV13	TRBJ1-6
CASSLKPQAGVVRDEQFF	TRBV7-2	TRBJ2-1
CASSEASGGVYEQYF	TRBV6-1	TRBJ2-7
CASSWEGGEDEQFF	TRBV5-5	TRBJ2-1
CASSPGLAFADTQYF	TRBV7-2	TRBJ2-3
CASSITPWGGGNTGELFF	TRBV7-9	TRBJ2-2
CASSSDTTTEAFF	TRBV5-4	TRBJ1-1
CASPNVEGYEQYF	TRBV10-1	TRBJ2-7
CAISAGTDHSPLHF	TRBV10-3	TRBJ1-6
CASTKAQGNYGYTF	TRBV27	TRBJ1-2
CASSQSGTSGETQYF	TRBV4-3	TRBJ2-5
CASSQPTGDEQFF	TRBV4-1	TRBJ2-1
CASSLGTSGGPGYEQYF	TRBV5-4	TRBJ2-7
CASSPDRDEQYF	TRBV5-4	TRBJ2-7
CASSRSGGREAFF	TRBV7-8	TRBJ1-1
CASSYLPGNTGELFF	TRBV6-5	TRBJ2-2
CASYPGSGANVLTF	TRBV28	TRBJ2-6
CAWSVKDTQYF	TRBV30	TRBJ2-3
CASNLQEGTEAFF	TRBV19	TRBJ1-1
CASSQDSGGVYEQYF	TRBV4-2	TRBJ2-7